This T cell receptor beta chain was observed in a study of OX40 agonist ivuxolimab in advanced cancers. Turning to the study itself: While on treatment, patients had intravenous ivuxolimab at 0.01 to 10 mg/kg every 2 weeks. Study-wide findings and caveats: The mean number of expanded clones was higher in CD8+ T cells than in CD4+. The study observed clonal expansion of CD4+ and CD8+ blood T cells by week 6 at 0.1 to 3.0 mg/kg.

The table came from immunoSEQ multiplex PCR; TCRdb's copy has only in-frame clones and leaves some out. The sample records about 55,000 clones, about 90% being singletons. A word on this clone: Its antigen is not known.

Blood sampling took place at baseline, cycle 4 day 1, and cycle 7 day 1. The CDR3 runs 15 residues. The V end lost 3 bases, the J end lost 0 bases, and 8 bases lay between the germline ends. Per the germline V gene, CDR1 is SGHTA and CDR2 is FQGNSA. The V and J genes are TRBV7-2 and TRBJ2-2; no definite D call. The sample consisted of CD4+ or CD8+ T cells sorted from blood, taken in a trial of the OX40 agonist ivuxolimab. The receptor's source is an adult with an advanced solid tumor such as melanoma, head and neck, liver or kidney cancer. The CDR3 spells CASSFRLANTGELFF. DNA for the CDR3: TGTGCCAGCAGCTTTCGGCTGGCGAACACCGGGGAGCTGTTTTTT.